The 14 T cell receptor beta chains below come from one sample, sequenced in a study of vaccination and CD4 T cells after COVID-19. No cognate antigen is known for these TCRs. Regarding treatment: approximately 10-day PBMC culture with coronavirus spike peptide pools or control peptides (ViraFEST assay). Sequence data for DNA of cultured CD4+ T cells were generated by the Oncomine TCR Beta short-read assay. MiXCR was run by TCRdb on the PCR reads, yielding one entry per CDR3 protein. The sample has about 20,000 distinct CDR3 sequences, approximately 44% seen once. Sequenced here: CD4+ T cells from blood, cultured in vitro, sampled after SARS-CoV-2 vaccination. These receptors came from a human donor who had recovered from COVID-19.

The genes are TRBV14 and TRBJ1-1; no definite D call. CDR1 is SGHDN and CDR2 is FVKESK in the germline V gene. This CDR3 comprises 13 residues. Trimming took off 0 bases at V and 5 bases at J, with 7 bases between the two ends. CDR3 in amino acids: CASSQDRRTEAFF. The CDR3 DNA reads TGTGCCAGCAGCCAAGACAGAAGGACTGAAGCTTTCTTT.

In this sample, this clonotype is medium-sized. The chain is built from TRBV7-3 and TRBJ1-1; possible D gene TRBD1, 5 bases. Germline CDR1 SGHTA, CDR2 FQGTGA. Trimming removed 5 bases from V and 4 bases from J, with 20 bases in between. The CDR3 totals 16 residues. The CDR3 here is CASSPGPSPHGTEAFF. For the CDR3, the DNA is TGTGCCAGCAGCCCGGGACCTAGCCCCCATGGCACTGAAGCTTTCTTT.

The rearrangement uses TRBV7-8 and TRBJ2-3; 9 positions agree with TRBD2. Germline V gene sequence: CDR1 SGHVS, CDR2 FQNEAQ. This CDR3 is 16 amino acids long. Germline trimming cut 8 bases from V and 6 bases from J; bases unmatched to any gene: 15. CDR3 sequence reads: CASGTRLAGRRDTQYF. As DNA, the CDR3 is TGTGCCAGCGGAACGAGGCTAGCGGGGCGCAGGGATACGCAGTATTTT.

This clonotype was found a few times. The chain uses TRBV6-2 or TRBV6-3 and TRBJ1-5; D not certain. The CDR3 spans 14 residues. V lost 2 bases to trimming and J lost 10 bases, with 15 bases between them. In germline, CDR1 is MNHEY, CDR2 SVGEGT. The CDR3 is CASSYRQAPGPQHF. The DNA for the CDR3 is TGTGCCAGCAGTTACCGGCAGGCCCCAGGACCCCAGCATTTT.

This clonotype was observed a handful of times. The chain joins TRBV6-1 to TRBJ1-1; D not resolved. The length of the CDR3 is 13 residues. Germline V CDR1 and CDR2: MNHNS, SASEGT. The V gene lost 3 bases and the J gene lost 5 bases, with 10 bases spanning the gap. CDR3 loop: CASSDVLRTEAFF. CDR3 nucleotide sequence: TGTGCCAGCAGTGATGTACTGAGGACTGAAGCTTTCTTT.

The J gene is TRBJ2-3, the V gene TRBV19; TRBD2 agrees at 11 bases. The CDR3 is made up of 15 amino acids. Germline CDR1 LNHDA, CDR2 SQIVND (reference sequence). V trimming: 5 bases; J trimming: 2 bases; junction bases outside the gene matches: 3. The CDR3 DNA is TGTGCCAGTAGTGCGGGACTAGCGGACACAGATACGCAGTATTTT. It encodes CASSAGLADTDTQYF.

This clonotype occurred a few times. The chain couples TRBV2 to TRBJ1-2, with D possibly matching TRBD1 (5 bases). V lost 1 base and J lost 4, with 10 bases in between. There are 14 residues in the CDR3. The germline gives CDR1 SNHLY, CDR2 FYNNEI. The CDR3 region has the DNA TGTGCCAGCAGTGAAGGGGGGTTAAGCTATGGCTACACCTTC. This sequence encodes CASSEGGLSYGYTF.

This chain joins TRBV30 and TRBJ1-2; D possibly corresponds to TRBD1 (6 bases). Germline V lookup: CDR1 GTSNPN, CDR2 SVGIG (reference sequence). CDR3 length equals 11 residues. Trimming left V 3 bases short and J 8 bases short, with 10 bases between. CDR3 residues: CAWRQGRGYTF. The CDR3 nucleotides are TGTGCCTGGAGGCAGGGGCGAGGCTACACCTTC. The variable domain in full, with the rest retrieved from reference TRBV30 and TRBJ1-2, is SQTIHQWPATLVQPVGSPLSLECTVEGTSNPNLYWYRQAAGRGLQLLFYSVGIGQISSEVPQNLSASRPQDRQFILSSKKLLLSDSGFYLCAWRQGRGYTFGSGTRLTVV.

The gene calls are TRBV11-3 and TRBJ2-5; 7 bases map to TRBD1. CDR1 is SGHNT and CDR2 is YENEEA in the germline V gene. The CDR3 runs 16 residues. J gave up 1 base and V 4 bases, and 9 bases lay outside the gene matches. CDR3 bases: TGTGCCAGCAGCTCTACGGGACAGCTCTTCCAAGAGACCCAGTACTTC. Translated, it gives CASSSTGQLFQETQYF.

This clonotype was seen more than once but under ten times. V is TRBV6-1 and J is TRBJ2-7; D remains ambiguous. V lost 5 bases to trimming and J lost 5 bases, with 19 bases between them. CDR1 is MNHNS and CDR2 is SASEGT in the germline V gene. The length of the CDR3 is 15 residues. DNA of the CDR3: TGTGCCAGCAGTCTGGCTACGTCAGGCGACCACGAGCAGTACTTC. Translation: CASSLATSGDHEQYF.

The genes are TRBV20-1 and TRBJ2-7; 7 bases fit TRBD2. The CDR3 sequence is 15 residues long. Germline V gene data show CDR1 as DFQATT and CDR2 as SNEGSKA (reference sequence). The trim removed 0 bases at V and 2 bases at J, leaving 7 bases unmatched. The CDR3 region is CSARDLRTSAYEQYF. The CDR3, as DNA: TGCAGTGCTAGAGATCTACGGACTAGTGCCTACGAGCAGTACTTC.

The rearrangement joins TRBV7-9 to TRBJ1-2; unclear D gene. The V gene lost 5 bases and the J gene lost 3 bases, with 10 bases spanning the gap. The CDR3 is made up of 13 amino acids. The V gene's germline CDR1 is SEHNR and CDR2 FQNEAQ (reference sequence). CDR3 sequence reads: CASSRATDYGYTF. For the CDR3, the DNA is TGTGCCAGCAGCCGCGCGACTGACTATGGCTACACCTTC.

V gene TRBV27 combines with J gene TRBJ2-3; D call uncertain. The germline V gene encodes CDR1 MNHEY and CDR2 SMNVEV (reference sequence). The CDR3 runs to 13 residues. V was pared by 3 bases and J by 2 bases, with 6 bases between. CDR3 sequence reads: CASSFGPTDTQYF. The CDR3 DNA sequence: TGTGCCAGCAGTTTTGGCCCCACAGATACGCAGTATTTT.

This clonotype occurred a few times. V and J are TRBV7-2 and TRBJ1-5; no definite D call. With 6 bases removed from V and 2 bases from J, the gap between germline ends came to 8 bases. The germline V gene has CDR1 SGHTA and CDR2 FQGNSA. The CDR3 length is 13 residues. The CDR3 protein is CASRLGGNQPQHF. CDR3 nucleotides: TGTGCCAGCAGGCTCGGGGGCAATCAGCCCCAGCATTTT.